The 17 T cell receptor beta chains listed next were all sequenced from one sample in a study of shared clonotypes between healthy human individuals. Data came from immunoSEQ multiplex PCR; TCRdb stores just in-frame clones and leaves some out. Here the sample spans just over 2,000,000 clones, approximately 94% being singletons. Terminally differentiated effector memory CD45RA+ cells were excluded by CCR7 positive selection of CD45RO-negative cells. Sequencing was done on a sample of naive CD8+ T cells sorted from blood. The origin of the receptors is a young man in good health.

The chain is built from TRBV4-3 and TRBJ2-7; no definite D call. CDR1 LGHNA and CDR2 YSLEER come from the germline V gene. Trimming shortened V by 3 bases and J by 1 base, and 10 bases separated the two germline ends. CDR3 length: 14 residues. CDR3 in amino acids: CASSHDDASYEQYF. CDR3 bases: TGCGCCAGCAGCCACGATGACGCTTCCTACGAGCAGTACTTC.

The genes are TRBV7-6 and TRBJ2-7; TRBD2 agrees at 14 bases. The ends lost 5 bases at V and 4 bases at J; junction bases unmatched: 13. Germline lookup yields CDR1 SGHVS and CDR2 FNYEAQ. The CDR3 contains 18 residues. Here the CDR3 reads CASSPRPGLAGAGYEQYF. CDR3 DNA: TGTGCCAGCAGCCCCCGGCCGGGACTAGCGGGGGCGGGTTACGAGCAGTACTTC.

This chain connects TRBV27 to TRBJ1-6; D uncertain. This CDR3 is built from 15 residues. Trimming took off 2 bases at V and 6 bases at J, with 11 bases between the two ends. Germline V CDR1 and CDR2: MNHEY, SMNVEV (reference sequence). This CDR3 is CASSLGLVFNSPLHF. Written as DNA, the CDR3 is TGTGCCAGCAGTTTAGGCCTGGTGTTTAATTCACCCCTCCACTTT.

The chain has TRBV19 and TRBJ1-5; D ambiguous. Germline CDR1 reads LNHDA; CDR2 reads SQIVND (reference sequence). The V and J ends lost 3 bases and 5 bases respectively, with 11 bases between them. The CDR3 runs 14 residues. The DNA for the CDR3 is TGTGCCAGTAGTATTTTATCGGTAGATCAGCCCCAGCATTTT. It encodes CASSILSVDQPQHF.

This chain connects TRBV27 to TRBJ2-7; TRBD1 or TRBD2 may be the D gene (7 bases each). The germline V gene has CDR1 MNHEY and CDR2 SMNVEV (reference sequence). The length of the CDR3 is 15 residues. V was trimmed by 4 bases and J by 5 bases, leaving 18 bases between them. The CDR3 DNA follows: TGTGCCAGCAGTTCAGGGGGGGTAGCGCGGAACGAGCAGTACTTC. It codes for CASSSGGVARNEQYF.

V is TRBV6-5 and J is TRBJ2-1; TRBD1 matches at 7 bases. The CDR3 has 12 residues. After removal of 5 bases from V and 7 bases from J, the junction contained 2 bases not matched to a gene. Germline assignment: CDR1 MNHEY and CDR2 SVGAGI. The CDR3, as DNA: TGTGCCAGCAGTGTACAGGGGAATGAGCAGTTCTTC. As protein: CASSVQGNEQFF.

The chain recombines TRBV6-5 with TRBJ1-2; D gene ambiguous. V was pared by 2 bases and J by 8 bases, with 21 bases between. Germline V gives CDR1 MNHEY, CDR2 SVGAGI. The CDR3 contains 16 residues. This CDR3 is CASSYTVVDGASGYTF. CDR3 DNA: TGTGCCAGCAGTTACACCGTAGTGGACGGCGCGTCGGGCTACACCTTC.

J is TRBJ2-2 and V is TRBV10-2, with D uncertain. V was clipped by 3 bases and J by 6 bases, with 14 bases between them. Looked up from germline, CDR1 is WSHSY and CDR2 is SAAADI. This CDR3 comprises 15 residues. The CDR3 region has the DNA TGCGCCAGCAGTGATGCGTTAGGGTTGGCCGGGGAGCTGTTTTTT. This codes for CASSDALGLAGELFF.

This clone was seen only once. V and J are TRBV9 and TRBJ2-1; D unresolved. CDR3 length equals 14 residues. The V gene's germline CDR1 is SGDLS and CDR2 YYNGEE. The V end was cut by 3 bases, the J end by 5 bases, with 12 bases between. CDR3 nucleotide sequence: TGTGCCAGCAGCGCCCGGACGGATAACAATGAGCAGTTCTTC. As protein: CASSARTDNNEQFF.

V and J are TRBV10-3 and TRBJ1-6; TRBD1 agrees at 10 bases. CDR1 and CDR2 (germline): ENHRY, SYGVKD. The V gene end was trimmed by 10 bases and the J gene end by 2 bases; junction bases not matched to a gene: 2. The CDR3 length is 14 residues. The CDR3 sequence is CATGQGAYNSPLHF. The CDR3 nucleotides read TGTGCCACCGGACAGGGGGCCTATAATTCACCCCTCCACTTT.

The J gene is TRBJ1-1, the V gene TRBV28; D perhaps matches TRBD1 (6 bases). There are 15 residues in the CDR3. Germline V gene lookup returns CDR1 MDHEN and CDR2 SYDVKM. Between the trimmed V and J ends, which lost 2 bases and 3 bases, there was a span of 13 bases. CDR3 DNA: TGTGCCAGCAGTTTAAGGGTGGCAGGGGACACTGAAGCTTTCTTT. This encodes CASSLRVAGDTEAFF.

As regards this clone: The sample carries other DNA sequences with the same CDR3. The chain uses TRBV27 and TRBJ1-5, with D hard to call. CDR3 length: 14 amino acids. Germline V lookup: CDR1 MNHEY, CDR2 SMNVEV (reference sequence). Between the trimmed V and J ends, which lost 0 bases and 0 bases, there was a span of 3 bases. This chain's CDR3 is CASSLSDSNQPQHF. CDR3 sequence (DNA): TGTGCCAGCAGTTTATCTGATAGCAATCAGCCCCAGCATTTT.

The chain is built from TRBV27 and TRBJ2-7; D ambiguous. This CDR3 contains 12 residues. Trimming removed 5 bases at V and 5 bases at J, with 10 bases between. The germline V gene has CDR1 MNHEY and CDR2 SMNVEV (reference sequence). The chain's CDR3 is CASSPVGHEQYF. In DNA form, the CDR3 reads TGTGCCAGCAGTCCCGTCGGCCACGAGCAGTACTTC.

Points on this clone: One end of the junction fails to match germline, which may point to a read error. The genes are TRBV7-6 and TRBJ2-7, with 10 bases fitting TRBD1. CDR3 length equals 13 residues. Germline CDR1 reads SGHVS; CDR2 reads FNYEAQ. The CDR3 region has the DNA TGTGCCAGCAGCTTAGTTAGCCGGGACAGGGGAGGCTTC. Translation gives CASSLVSRDRGGF.

The CDR3 region has the DNA TGTGCCAGCAGCCAAGTCCTAGCGGGTTTCTACAATGAGCAGTTCTTC. Protein product: CASSQVLAGFYNEQFF. The V call is TRBV7-9, the J call TRBJ2-1; 8 nucleotides line up with TRBD2. The CDR3 spans 16 residues. In germline, CDR1 is SEHNR, CDR2 FQNEAQ (reference sequence). Germline trimming cut 5 bases from V and 3 bases from J; bases unmatched to any gene: 9.

The rearrangement joins TRBV19 to TRBJ2-5; 8 bases align to TRBD2. The junction had 7 bases not matched to a gene; V was cut back by 3 bases and J by 4 bases. Germline lookup yields CDR1 LNHDA and CDR2 SQIVND (reference sequence). The CDR3 sequence is 15 residues long. CDR3 region: CASSMNRGGRETQYF. Here the CDR3 DNA reads TGTGCCAGTAGTATGAATCGGGGGGGTCGAGAGACCCAGTACTTC.

This rearrangement joins TRBV5-6 to TRBJ1-5; 7 nucleotides agree with TRBD1. The V segment lost 4 bases and the J segment 5 bases; nucleotides outside the gene matches: 12. The germline CDR1 and CDR2 sequences are SGHDT and YYEEEE. This CDR3 has 16 amino acids. CDR3 DNA sequence: TGTGCCAGCAGCCTCAGGGGGGTCCGGGGCGATCAGCCCCAGCATTTT. This sequence encodes CASSLRGVRGDQPQHF.